Presented here are 28 T cell receptor beta chains from one specimen sequenced in a study of blood T cell repertoires in COVID-19. Sequencing was performed with immunoSEQ multiplex PCR; in TCRdb, only in-frame clones are kept and a portion is missing. Found here are about 210,000 clones, approximately 91% of them singletons; the top ten hold more than 4.5%. The sample taken for sequencing was peripheral blood. The receptor set was obtained from a woman aged 40 to 50 with acute or convalescent COVID-19.

In its sample, this clone was seen once. This sequence joins TRBV30 and TRBJ1-1, with D uncertain. CDR3 length: 14 amino acids. The V gene lost 0 bases and the J gene lost 4 bases, with 12 bases spanning the gap. Per germline, CDR1 GTSNPN and CDR2 SVGIG (reference sequence). The CDR3 nucleotides read TGTGCCTGGAGTGTACTACACCCCCCCACTGAAGCTTTCTTT. Its protein product is CAWSVLHPPTEAFF.

The gene calls are TRBV11-2 and TRBJ1-1, with 9 bases fitting TRBD1. This CDR3 spans 14 amino acids. V shed 5 bases and J 8 bases; nucleotides not matched to a gene: 9. The V gene's germline CDR1 is SGHAT and CDR2 FQNNGV. The DNA for the CDR3 is TGTGCCAGCAGCCCCGGGACAGGGCCCGGAGAAGCTTTCTTT. Translation gives CASSPGTGPGEAFF.

The V gene is TRBV7-9, the J gene TRBJ1-2, with 10 bases matching TRBD1. V dropped 7 bases and J dropped 4; count of bases not matched to a gene: 15. The germline V gene encodes CDR1 SEHNR and CDR2 FQNEAQ (reference sequence). The CDR3 consists of 17 residues. The CDR3: CASTRTGGMSVGYGYTF. In DNA form, the CDR3 reads TGTGCCAGCACCAGGACAGGGGGTATGTCCGTAGGCTATGGCTACACCTTC.

The genes are TRBV6-5 and TRBJ1-1, with unresolved D. Germline CDR1 and CDR2: MNHEY and SVGAGI. Trimming cost V 4 bases and J 9 bases, with 6 bases left between them. CDR3 length: 10 amino acids. The CDR3 region is CASSSAKAFF. The CDR3 nucleotides are TGTGCCAGCAGTTCAGCGAAAGCTTTCTTT.

The CDR3 nucleotides read TGTGCCAGCTCACCAGAAGGGACAGGGGGGGATACGCAGTATTTT. Translating gives CASSPEGTGGDTQYF. This rearrangement joins TRBV18 to TRBJ2-3; 11 bases match TRBD1. The V and J ends lost 2 bases and 6 bases, in that order; junction bases with no gene match: 4. There are 15 residues in the CDR3. The germline V gene encodes CDR1 KGHSH and CDR2 LQKENI. Looking up the rest from reference TRBV18 and TRBJ2-3 gives the full variable domain: NAGVMQNPRHLVRRRGQEARLRCSPMKGHSHVYWYRQLPEEGLKFMVYLQKENIIDESGMPKERFSAEFPKEGPSILRIQQVVRGDSAAYFCASSPEGTGGDTQYFGPGTRLTVL.

The J gene is TRBJ2-7, the V gene TRBV6-2 or TRBV6-3; D ambiguous. The CDR3 runs to 14 residues. The ends were cut back, 3 bases at V and 6 bases at J, with 15 bases in the middle. CDR1 is MNHEY, CDR2 SVGEGT, per germline. The CDR3 sequence is CASSYGHLVGEQYV. CDR3 sequence (DNA): TGTGCCAGCAGTTATGGGCACCTCGTAGGCGAGCAGTACGTC.

J is TRBJ2-1 and V is TRBV7-3; the D gene is possibly TRBD1 (5 bases). Trimming removed 5 bases at V and 5 bases at J, with 13 bases between. Germline assignment: CDR1 SGHTA and CDR2 FQGTGA. This CDR3 comprises 14 residues. DNA for the CDR3: TGTGCCAGCAGCAAATGGGGCGCAGACAATGAGCAGTTCTTC. Translated, it gives CASSKWGADNEQFF.

This clone came up once. The V and J genes are TRBV10-1 and TRBJ2-3; possible D gene TRBD2, 7 bases. CDR3 length: 16 residues. V was cut by 5 bases and J by 2 bases, with 17 bases left in between. CDR1 is WNHNN, CDR2 SYGVQD, per germline (reference sequence). The CDR3 loop reads CASSKLGGANTDTQYF. Here the CDR3 DNA reads TGCGCCAGCAGTAAGTTGGGGGGGGCCAACACAGATACGCAGTATTTT.

This CDR3 is CASTYTWGRRENTEAFF. The CDR3 DNA sequence: TGTGCCAGTACCTACACTTGGGGACGGAGGGAGAACACTGAAGCTTTCTTT. The J gene is TRBJ1-1, the V gene TRBV19, with a weak D call TRBD1 (5 bases). Germline V gives CDR1 LNHDA, CDR2 SQIVND (reference sequence). This CDR3 is 17 amino acids long. The germline V and J ends were trimmed by 7 bases and 1 base, with 22 bases remaining between them.

The rearrangement links TRBV27 to TRBJ1-5; D possibly corresponds to TRBD1 (6 bases). This CDR3 is built from 15 residues. Germline V gene lookup returns CDR1 MNHEY and CDR2 SMNVEV (reference sequence). V was clipped by 1 base and J by 6 bases, with 13 bases between them. CDR3 region: CASSLLQGLGQPQHF. The CDR3, as DNA: TGTGCCAGCAGTTTATTACAGGGATTGGGTCAGCCCCAGCATTTT.

This rearrangement joins TRBV7-9 to TRBJ1-5; 10 bases line up with TRBD1. From germline, CDR1 is SEHNR and CDR2 FQNEAQ (reference sequence). The CDR3 has 15 residues. The V segment lost 2 bases and the J segment 6 bases; nucleotides outside the gene matches: 4. CDR3 bases: TGTGCCAGCAGCTTATCTGGGACAGGGGTTCAGCCCCAGCATTTT. Translated, it gives CASSLSGTGVQPQHF.

V gene TRBV10-3 combines with J gene TRBJ1-2; 9 positions match TRBD1. There are 13 residues in the CDR3. The V gene's germline CDR1 is ENHRY and CDR2 SYGVKD. The V gene end was trimmed by 6 bases and the J gene end by 6 bases; junction bases not matched to a gene: 5. The CDR3 bases are TGTGCCATCAGGGGGGGACAGGGAGATGGCTACACCTTC. This sequence encodes CAIRGGQGDGYTF.

The V gene is TRBV18, the J gene TRBJ2-5; 11 bases line up with TRBD2. There are 16 residues in the CDR3. V lost 3 bases, J lost 2 bases, and 5 bases stayed unmatched. The germline V gene encodes CDR1 KGHSH and CDR2 LQKENI. CDR3 protein: CASSPSTSGVQETQYF. The CDR3, as DNA: TGTGCCAGCTCACCCTCGACTAGCGGGGTACAAGAGACCCAGTACTTC.

The chain uses TRBV11-2 and TRBJ1-1; possible D gene TRBD1, 6 bases. Trimming shortened V by 1 base and J by 5 bases, and 11 bases separated the two germline ends. Germline V lookup: CDR1 SGHAT, CDR2 FQNNGV. This CDR3 contains 14 residues. CDR3 loop: CASSLGRGGTEAFF. The CDR3 DNA is TGTGCCAGCAGCTTAGGCAGGGGAGGGACTGAAGCTTTCTTT.

This clone was detected a few times. The gene calls are TRBV4-1 and TRBJ1-2, with D possibly TRBD1 on 5 matching bases. Trimming removed 7 bases at V and 3 bases at J, with 27 bases between. The germline gives CDR1 MGHRA, CDR2 YSYEKL. The CDR3 runs 18 residues. In DNA, the CDR3 is TGCGCCAGCACCCACCCGCTACCGCGTTATGAAGGGGACTATGGCTACACCTTC. As protein: CASTHPLPRYEGDYGYTF.

This clone has only a few counts. The chain is built from TRBV28 and TRBJ1-1, with D possibly matching TRBD1 (5 bases). The germline V gene has CDR1 MDHEN and CDR2 SYDVKM. The CDR3 consists of 11 residues. Trimming stripped 8 bases from V and 7 bases from J, with 11 bases between. The CDR3, as DNA: TGTGCCAGCTTGGCAGGGCGTGAAGCTTTCTTT. Its translation is CASLAGREAFF. The whole variable domain, remainder taken from reference TRBV28 and TRBJ1-1, is DVKVTQSSRYLVKRTGEKVFLECVQDMDHENMFWYRQDPGLGLRLIYFSYDVKMKEKGDIPEGYSVSREKKERFSLILESASTNQTSMYLCASLAGREAFFGQGTRLTVV.

The chain is built from TRBV18 and TRBJ2-1, with 7 positions matching TRBD1. Germline-derived CDR1 and CDR2 are KGHSH and LQKENI. Trimming cost V 4 bases and J 3 bases; bases outside gene matches: 6. This CDR3 comprises 15 residues. The CDR3 region is CASSLNTGVYNEQFF. The CDR3 coding sequence is TGTGCCAGCTCACTAAATACAGGGGTCTACAATGAGCAGTTCTTC.

This chain links TRBV20-1 with TRBJ2-5; TRBD2 aligns across 9 bases. The ends lost 3 bases at V and 2 bases at J; junction bases unmatched: 7. This CDR3 has 15 amino acids. Germline CDR1 is DFQATT and CDR2 is SNEGSKA (reference sequence). CDR3 bases: TGCAGTGCTAGTGTCAGCGGGGGGCCACAAGAGACCCAGTACTTC. Translating it yields CSASVSGGPQETQYF.

The rearrangement links TRBV27 to TRBJ2-2; D call uncertain. Trimming stripped 3 bases from V and 4 bases from J, with 12 bases between. The CDR3 contains 15 residues. Germline V CDR1 and CDR2: MNHEY, SMNVEV (reference sequence). The DNA for the CDR3 is TGTGCCAGCAGTTTGAGAGGCGCCAGCACCGGGGAGCTGTTTTTT. Its translation: CASSLRGASTGELFF.

This clone was observed a few times. This rearrangement joins TRBV10-3 to TRBJ1-1; D is undetermined. V dropped 2 bases and J dropped 4 bases, with 14 bases sitting between them. CDR1 is ENHRY, CDR2 SYGVKD, per germline. This CDR3 is 15 amino acids long. CDR3 sequence: CAISEVSGQGTEAFF. The CDR3 region has the DNA TGTGCCATCAGTGAGGTATCAGGCCAAGGCACTGAAGCTTTCTTT.

The chain employs TRBV25-1 and TRBJ1-4; the D is unclear. Deletions cut 3 bases from V and 7 bases from J, with 15 bases between. The CDR3 loop spans 15 amino acids. The V gene's germline CDR1 is MGHDK and CDR2 SYGVNS. The CDR3 spells CASSDLTTAGEKLFF. The CDR3 nucleotides are TGTGCCAGCAGTGACTTAACTACAGCGGGTGAAAAACTGTTTTTT.

The chain couples TRBV12-5 to TRBJ1-5, with D perhaps matching TRBD1 (5 bases). The V gene's germline CDR1 is LGHNT and CDR2 FRNRAP. The CDR3 has 14 residues. V lost 1 base and J 4 bases, leaving 8 bases between the germline ends. DNA for the CDR3: TGTGCTAGTGGTTTGGGTAGACAGAATCAGCCCCAGCATTTT. This encodes CASGLGRQNQPQHF.

The chain joins TRBV9 to TRBJ1-3; a possible D gene is TRBD1 (5 bases). Trimming took off 0 bases at V and 8 bases at J, with 12 bases between the two ends. This CDR3 is 14 amino acids long. Germline V gene data show CDR1 as SGDLS and CDR2 as YYNGEE. The CDR3 here is CASSVEGNMDTIYF. CDR3 nucleotides: TGTGCCAGCAGCGTAGAGGGGAATATGGACACCATATATTTT.

The chain carries TRBV9 and TRBJ1-1; no definite D call. Trimming took 0 bases from V and 1 from J, leaving 10 bases between them. Looked up from germline, CDR1 is SGDLS and CDR2 is YYNGEE. CDR3 size: 15 residues. CDR3 region: CASSVAYGRNTEAFF. CDR3 DNA sequence: TGTGCCAGCAGCGTAGCTTATGGGAGGAACACTGAAGCTTTCTTT. Full variable domain (outside the CDR3, taken from reference TRBV9 and TRBJ1-1): DSGVTQTPKHLITATGQRVTLRCSPRSGDLSVYWYQQSLDQGLQFLIQYYNGEERAKGNILERFSAQQFPDLHSELNLSSLELGDSALYFCASSVAYGRNTEAFFGQGTRLTVV.

The CDR3 protein is CASSSLRTGSTEAFF. The CDR3 bases are TGTGCCAGCAGCTCCCTCCGGACAGGAAGCACTGAAGCTTTCTTT. The V gene is TRBV11-2, the J gene TRBJ1-1; 7 bases match TRBD1. The V gene's germline CDR1 is SGHAT and CDR2 FQNNGV. The CDR3 runs to 15 residues. Trimming cost V 4 bases and J 4 bases; bases outside gene matches: 9.

The rearrangement links TRBV4-1 to TRBJ2-5; a weak D match, TRBD2 (5 bases). This CDR3 is 14 amino acids long. V lost 1 base to trimming and J lost 5 bases, with 11 bases between them. Looked up from germline, CDR1 is MGHRA and CDR2 is YSYEKL. CDR3 nucleotide sequence: TGCGCCAGCAGCCAAGTATCCGGCGGGGAGACCCAGTACTTC. This codes for CASSQVSGGETQYF.

The chain is built from TRBV6-5 and TRBJ1-5; D is uncertain. The CDR3 is 12 amino acids. Germline CDR1 MNHEY, CDR2 SVGAGI. Trimming shortened V by 6 bases and J by 6 bases, and 9 bases separated the two germline ends. The CDR3: CASRAAVQPQHF. The CDR3 DNA follows: TGTGCCAGCAGGGCTGCGGTTCAGCCCCAGCATTTT.

This clone occurred once. The chain uses TRBV10-3 and TRBJ1-4; possibly TRBD1 for D (6 bases). Trimming pared 4 bases from V and 2 bases from J, leaving 11 bases between. This CDR3 has 15 residues. Germline V lookup: CDR1 ENHRY, CDR2 SYGVKD. CDR3 amino acids: CAISGAGDTNEKLFF. The CDR3 DNA sequence: TGTGCCATCAGTGGGGCAGGGGATACTAATGAAAAACTGTTTTTT.